Below, one T cell receptor (beta chain) is given with its context. The CDR3 covers 14 residues. Trimming pared 2 bases from V and 1 base from J, leaving 6 bases between. Germline CDR1 is MNHEY and CDR2 is SVGAGI. The table came from immunoSEQ multiplex PCR; TCRdb's copy has only in-frame clones and leaves some out. The data hold about 2.4 million clones, with about 92% observed a single time. The data stem from a study of shared clonotypes between healthy human individuals. The TCR comes from a man between 18 and 35 years old in good health. The chain carries TRBV6-5 and TRBJ1-3; no reliable D call. The sample taken for sequencing was naive CD4+ T cells sorted from blood. Stated subset: CD45RA+ positively selected. The CDR3 spells CASSYAVSGNTIYF. DNA for the CDR3: TGTGCCAGCAGTTACGCGGTTTCTGGAAACACCATATATTTT.